One and the same sample provided the 26 T cell receptor beta chains below, sequenced in a study of OX40 agonist ivuxolimab in advanced cancers. Generated by immunoSEQ multiplex PCR, the TCRdb table keeps only in-frame clones and is missing some. This table has about 51,000 clones, about nine tenths appearing once. The material was CD4+ or CD8+ T cells sorted from blood, obtained in a trial of the OX40 agonist ivuxolimab. The receptors stem from an adult with an advanced solid tumor such as melanoma, head and neck, liver or kidney cancer.

The CDR3 reads CASSYTGSGYRNEQFF. The CDR3 bases are TGTGCCAGCAGTTACACCGGTAGCGGGTACCGCAATGAGCAGTTCTTC. J is TRBJ2-1 and V is TRBV6-5, with 7 bases that match TRBD2. V was pared by 2 bases and J by 6 bases, with 10 bases of the junction left unmatched. The V gene's germline CDR1 is MNHEY and CDR2 SVGAGI. The CDR3 loop spans 16 amino acids.

V and J are TRBV10-3 and TRBJ2-3; the D is unclear. This CDR3 has 14 amino acids. V was shortened by 4 bases and J by 4 bases, with 12 bases between the two germline ends. Germline CDR1 and CDR2: ENHRY and SYGVKD. The CDR3: CAISVSSLADTQYF. In nucleotides, the CDR3 is TGTGCCATCAGTGTTTCATCACTTGCAGATACGCAGTATTTT.

The chain is built from TRBV4-1 and TRBJ2-3, with TRBD2 identical over 12 bases. V lost 0 bases to trimming and J lost 5 bases; unmatched junction nucleotides: 6. Germline-derived CDR1 and CDR2 are MGHRA and YSYEKL. The length of the CDR3 is 17 residues. The CDR3 loop is CASSQETSGGLRDTQYF. The CDR3 nucleotides read TGCGCCAGCAGCCAAGAGACTAGCGGGGGTCTAAGAGATACGCAGTATTTT.

V gene TRBV2 combines with J gene TRBJ1-1; 11 bases are a match to TRBD1. Germline V gives CDR1 SNHLY, CDR2 FYNNEI. The CDR3 is made up of 15 amino acids. After removal of 4 bases from V and 7 bases from J, the junction contained 8 bases not matched to a gene. Written as DNA, the CDR3 is TGTGCCAGCAGTGGGGACAGGGGGGTGACTAATGAAGCTTTCTTT. Protein sequence: CASSGDRGVTNEAFF.

The rearrangement uses TRBV11-2 and TRBJ1-2; unclear D gene. The germline gives CDR1 SGHAT, CDR2 FQNNGV. CDR3 size: 15 residues. Trimming pared 5 bases from V and 7 bases from J, leaving 20 bases between. Written as DNA, the CDR3 is TGTGCCAGCAGCAGCTGGGGAGGCCTATCTCTTGGCTACACCTTC. Residues: CASSSWGGLSLGYTF.

This clone was picked up one time. V gene TRBV28 combines with J gene TRBJ2-5; 8 bases are a match to TRBD2. The J call could be wrong; TRBJ2-7 is a better fit for the DNA end. Looked up from germline, CDR1 is MDHEN and CDR2 is SYDVKM. The CDR3 has 15 residues. This chain's CDR3 is CASIPSGTRGREQYF. The CDR3 DNA reads TGTGCCAGCATTCCCTCCGGGACTAGAGGCCGCGAGCAGTACTTC.

This clone was detected a few times. The V and J genes are TRBV7-8 and TRBJ2-1; TRBD1 aligns across 9 bases. There are 16 residues in the CDR3. Germline values: CDR1 SGHVS, CDR2 FQNEAQ. V shed 5 bases and J 5 bases; nucleotides not matched to a gene: 10. CDR3 sequence reads: CASSPLPGQGDNEQFF. The DNA of the CDR3 is TGTGCCAGCAGCCCCCTTCCGGGACAGGGCGACAATGAGCAGTTCTTC. The full variable domain, in which reference TRBV7-8 and TRBJ2-1 provide the parts outside the CDR3, is GAGVSQSPRYKVAKRGQDVALRCDPISGHVSLFWYQQALGQGPEFLTYFQNEAQLDKSGLPSDRFFAERPEGSVSTLKIQRTQQEDSAVYLCASSPLPGQGDNEQFFGPGTRLTVL.

A single count supports this clone. The rearrangement uses TRBV7-6 and TRBJ2-1; no definite D call. This CDR3 spans 16 amino acids. Germline V lookup: CDR1 SGHVS, CDR2 FNYEAQ. The ends were cut back, 5 bases at V and 2 bases at J, with 16 bases in the middle. The chain's CDR3 is CASSPALGSPYNEQFF. DNA for the CDR3: TGTGCCAGCAGCCCAGCGTTGGGTAGCCCCTACAATGAGCAGTTCTTC.

In this sample, this clone turned up once. This chain links TRBV28 with TRBJ1-2; 9 bases match TRBD1. The CDR3 is 15 amino acids. Germline CDR1 is MDHEN and CDR2 is SYDVKM. V shed 5 bases and J 1 base; nucleotides not matched to a gene: 5. CDR3 sequence reads: CASSPLGQGNYGYTF. Written as DNA, the CDR3 is TGTGCCAGCAGTCCCTTGGGACAGGGTAACTATGGCTACACCTTC.

J is TRBJ1-3 and V is TRBV30; D is unresolved. The CDR3 consists of 12 residues. Germline CDR1 is GTSNPN and CDR2 is SVGIG (reference sequence). Trimming cost V 0 bases and J 13 bases, with 13 bases left between them. CDR3 sequence reads: CAWSVTTTPIYF. The CDR3 DNA follows: TGTGCCTGGAGTGTGACTACGACGCCGATATATTTT.

A single count supports this clone. This chain uses TRBV10-1 with TRBJ2-3, with D unresolved. Germline assignment: CDR1 WNHNN and CDR2 SYGVQD (reference sequence). The CDR3 sequence is 14 residues long. Deletions cut 3 bases from V and 5 bases from J, with 12 bases between. Here the CDR3 reads CASSDNLIRDTQYF. As DNA, the CDR3 is TGCGCCAGCAGTGATAATTTAATCCGAGATACGCAGTATTTT.

This chain links TRBV15 with TRBJ1-1; TRBD1 agrees at 11 bases. Germline V lookup: CDR1 LNHNV, CDR2 YYDKDF (reference sequence). The length of the CDR3 is 14 residues. Trimming took 3 bases from V and 4 from J; bases not matched to a gene: 1. CDR3 bases: TGTGCCACCAGCAGCGGGACAGGGGGCACTGAAGCTTTCTTT. Translated, it gives CATSSGTGGTEAFF.

This clone has more than one count but fewer than ten. The rearrangement joins TRBV28 to TRBJ2-7, with D unclear. This CDR3 is built from 13 residues. Germline assignment: CDR1 MDHEN and CDR2 SYDVKM. Between the trimmed V and J ends, which lost 8 bases and 3 bases, there was a span of 14 bases. The CDR3 DNA sequence: TGTGCCAGCCTTGCGAGCGTTCGCTACGAGCAGTACTTC. Translated, it gives CASLASVRYEQYF.

The chain uses TRBV19 and TRBJ1-5; D remains unclear. Trimming removed 5 bases from V and 6 bases from J, with 20 bases in between. This CDR3 is 16 amino acids long. In germline, CDR1 is LNHDA, CDR2 SQIVND (reference sequence). This CDR3 is CASSPPGGGKVQPQHF. CDR3 sequence (DNA): TGTGCCAGTAGTCCCCCGGGCGGAGGAAAGGTTCAGCCCCAGCATTTT.

The chain combines TRBV5-1 with TRBJ1-6; D may be TRBD1 (6 bases). CDR3 size: 19 residues. The germline V and J ends were trimmed by 4 bases and 0 bases, with 20 bases remaining between them. Germline values: CDR1 SGHRS, CDR2 YFSETQ. As DNA, the CDR3 is TGCGCCAGCAGCCAAATCTTACGGGGGCGTAGCTCCTATAATTCACCCCTCCACTTT. It encodes CASSQILRGRSSYNSPLHF.

V usage is TRBV20-1 and J usage is TRBJ1-2; no clear D gene. The CDR3 sequence is 9 residues long. CDR1 and CDR2 (germline): DFQATT, SNEGSKA (reference sequence). The ends were cut back, 2 bases at V and 7 bases at J, with 2 bases in the middle. The CDR3 spells CSARIGYTF. The DNA of the CDR3 is TGCAGTGCTAGAATTGGCTACACCTTC.

The chain has TRBV12-5 and TRBJ2-1; D unresolved. The CDR3 contains 11 residues. The V gene's germline CDR1 is LGHNT and CDR2 FRNRAP. Between the trimmed V and J ends, which lost 3 bases and 7 bases, there was a span of 4 bases. For the CDR3, the DNA is TGTGCTAGTGGTTTTACAAATGAGCAGTTCTTC. Amino acids: CASGFTNEQFF.

The V gene is TRBV9, the J gene TRBJ2-5, with D perhaps matching TRBD2 (7 bases). Germline CDR1 SGDLS, CDR2 YYNGEE. This CDR3 has 15 residues. V was shortened by 3 bases and J by 2 bases, with 14 bases between the two germline ends. The CDR3 nucleotides are TGTGCCAGCAGCGAAGGGGGGGGGTTGCAAGAGACCCAGTACTTC. Protein sequence: CASSEGGGLQETQYF.

J is TRBJ2-1 and V is TRBV19, with TRBD1 identical over 9 bases. This CDR3 is 12 amino acids long. Germline V gene lookup returns CDR1 LNHDA and CDR2 SQIVND (reference sequence). Unmatched junction bases numbered 11, after V lost 7 bases and J lost 16 bases. The CDR3 reads CASNGGGTGQFF. CDR3 DNA: TGTGCCAGTAATGGGGGCGGGACAGGGCAATTCTTC.

This clone is a singleton in its sample. V usage is TRBV15 and J usage is TRBJ2-7, with D perhaps matching TRBD2 (5 bases). Germline lookup yields CDR1 LNHNV and CDR2 YYDKDF (reference sequence). Trimming removed 4 bases at V and 7 bases at J, with 20 bases between. The CDR3 has 15 amino acids. The CDR3 loop reads CATSISRAPEGEQYF. CDR3 in DNA: TGTGCCACCAGCATTTCCCGGGCCCCCGAGGGAGAGCAGTACTTC.

This chain joins TRBV5-4 and TRBJ2-7; 7 bases map to TRBD2. The V gene end was trimmed by 2 bases and the J gene end by 0 bases; junction bases not matched to a gene: 5. This CDR3 has 15 residues. The germline V gene has CDR1 SGHNT and CDR2 YYREEE (reference sequence). The CDR3 DNA sequence: TGTGCCAGCAGCTTCGTAGCGGGCTCCTCCTACGAGCAGTACTTC. This sequence encodes CASSFVAGSSYEQYF. The variable domain in full, completed from reference TRBV5-4 and TRBJ2-7, reads ETGVTQSPTHLIKTRGQQVTLRCSSQSGHNTVSWYQQALGQGPQFIFQYYREEENGRGNFPPRFSGLQFPNYSSELNVNALELDDSALYLCASSFVAGSSYEQYFGPGTRLTVT.

The chain combines TRBV6-5 with TRBJ1-3; D gene ambiguous. Between the trimmed V and J ends, which lost 11 bases and 4 bases, there was a span of 9 bases. CDR3 length: 11 residues. Germline lookup yields CDR1 MNHEY and CDR2 SVGAGI. CDR3 in DNA: TGTGCCTGCTCAGCGGGAAACACCATATATTTT. Protein product: CACSAGNTIYF.

The rearrangement joins TRBV28 to TRBJ2-7, with TRBD2 matching over 10 bases. CDR3 length equals 18 residues. Germline lookup yields CDR1 MDHEN and CDR2 SYDVKM. With V trimmed by 5 bases and J by 0 bases, 13 bases remained unmatched. The CDR3 nucleotides are TGTGCCAGCAGTCCCCCGGGGTTCGGGACTAGCGTCTCCTACGAGCAGTACTTC. Amino acids: CASSPPGFGTSVSYEQYF.

V is TRBV11-3 and J is TRBJ2-5; D tentatively reads TRBD1 or TRBD2 (5 bases each). CDR1 SGHNT and CDR2 YENEEA come from the germline V gene. V was cut by 5 bases and J by 2 bases, with 15 bases left in between. The CDR3 is 15 amino acids. The CDR3 region is CASSPGTGAQETQYF. In DNA, the CDR3 is TGTGCCAGCAGCCCCGGGACCGGTGCACAAGAGACCCAGTACTTC.

This rearrangement joins TRBV27 to TRBJ2-7; 12 positions agree with TRBD2. The V segment lost 2 bases and the J segment 6 bases; nucleotides outside the gene matches: 11. CDR3 size: 17 residues. From germline, CDR1 is MNHEY and CDR2 SMNVEV (reference sequence). The CDR3 DNA sequence: TGTGCCAGCAGTTTACCCGCACTAGCGGGAGGCCCCAGCGAGCAGTACTTC. It is translated as CASSLPALAGGPSEQYF.

This clone appeared a single time. This chain joins TRBV30 and TRBJ1-6, with D perhaps matching TRBD1 (5 bases). V shed 3 bases and J shed 5 bases, with 8 bases lying between them. CDR1 is GTSNPN and CDR2 is SVGIG in the germline V gene (reference sequence). The CDR3 sequence is 13 residues long. The CDR3 loop is CAWSGGNNSPLHF. CDR3 DNA: TGTGCCTGGAGCGGGGGTAATAATTCACCCCTCCACTTT.